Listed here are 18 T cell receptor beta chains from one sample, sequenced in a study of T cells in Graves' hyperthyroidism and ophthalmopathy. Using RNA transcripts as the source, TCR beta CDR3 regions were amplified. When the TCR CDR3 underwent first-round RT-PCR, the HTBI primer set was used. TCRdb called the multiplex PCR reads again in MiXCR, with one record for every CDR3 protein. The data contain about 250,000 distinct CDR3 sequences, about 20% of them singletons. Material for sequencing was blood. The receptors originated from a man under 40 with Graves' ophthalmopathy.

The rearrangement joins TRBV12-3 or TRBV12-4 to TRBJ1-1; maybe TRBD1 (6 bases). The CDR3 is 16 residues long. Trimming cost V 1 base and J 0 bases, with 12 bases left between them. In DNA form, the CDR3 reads TGTGCCAGCAGTTTAGGAGGGGGGCTCCTGAACACTGAAGCTTTCTTT. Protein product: CASSLGGGLLNTEAFF.

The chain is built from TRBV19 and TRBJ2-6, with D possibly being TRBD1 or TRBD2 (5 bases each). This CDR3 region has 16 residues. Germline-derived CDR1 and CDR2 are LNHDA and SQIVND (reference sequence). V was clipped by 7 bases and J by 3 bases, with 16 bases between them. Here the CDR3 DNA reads TGTGCCAGTACCGGACTTGTGGGGCGTGGGGCCAACGTCCTGACTTTC. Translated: CASTGLVGRGANVLTF.

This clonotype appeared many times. DNA of the CDR3: TGTGCCAGCAGTGAAGGACAGGAATCCAATGAGCAGTTCTTC. It translates to CASSEGQESNEQFF. This chain links TRBV6-1 with TRBJ2-1; D possibly corresponds to TRBD1 (6 bases). In germline, CDR1 is MNHNS, CDR2 SASEGT. V was cut by 1 base and J by 6 bases, with 10 bases left in between. The CDR3 spans 14 residues.

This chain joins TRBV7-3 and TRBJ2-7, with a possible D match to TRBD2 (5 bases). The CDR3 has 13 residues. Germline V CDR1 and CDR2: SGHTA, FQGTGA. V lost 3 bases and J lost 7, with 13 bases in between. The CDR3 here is CASSFDWSGEQYF. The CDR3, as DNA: TGTGCCAGCAGCTTTGACTGGTCGGGGGAGCAGTACTTC.

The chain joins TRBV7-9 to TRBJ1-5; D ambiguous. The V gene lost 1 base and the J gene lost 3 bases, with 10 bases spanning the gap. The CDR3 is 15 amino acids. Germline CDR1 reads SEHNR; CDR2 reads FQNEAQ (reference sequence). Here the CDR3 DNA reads TGTGCCAGCAGCTTAGAATCGACTCCCAATCAGCCCCAGCATTTT. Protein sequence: CASSLESTPNQPQHF. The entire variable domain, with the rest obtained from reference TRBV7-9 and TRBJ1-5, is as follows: DTGVSQNPRHKITKRGQNVTFRCDPISEHNRLYWYRQTLGQGPEFLTYFQNEAQLEKSRLLSDRFSAERPKGSFSTLEIQRTEQGDSAMYLCASSLESTPNQPQHFGDGTRLSIL.

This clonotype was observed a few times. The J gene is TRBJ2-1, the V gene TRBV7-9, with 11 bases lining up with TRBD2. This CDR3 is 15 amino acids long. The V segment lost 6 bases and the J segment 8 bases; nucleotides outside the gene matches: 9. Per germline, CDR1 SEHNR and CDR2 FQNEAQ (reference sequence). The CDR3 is CASSELAGGGYEQFF. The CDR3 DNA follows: TGTGCCAGCAGTGAGCTAGCGGGAGGAGGGTATGAGCAGTTCTTC.

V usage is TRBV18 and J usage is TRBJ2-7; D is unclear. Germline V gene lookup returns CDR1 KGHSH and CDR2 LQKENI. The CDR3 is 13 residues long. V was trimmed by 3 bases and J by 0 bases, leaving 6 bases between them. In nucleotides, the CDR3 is TGTGCCAGCTCACCTTACAGCTCCTACGAGCAGTACTTC. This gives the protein CASSPYSSYEQYF. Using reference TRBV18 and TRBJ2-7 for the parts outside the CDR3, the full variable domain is NAGVMQNPRHLVRRRGQEARLRCSPMKGHSHVYWYRQLPEEGLKFMVYLQKENIIDESGMPKERFSAEFPKEGPSILRIQQVVRGDSAAYFCASSPYSSYEQYFGPGTRLTVT.

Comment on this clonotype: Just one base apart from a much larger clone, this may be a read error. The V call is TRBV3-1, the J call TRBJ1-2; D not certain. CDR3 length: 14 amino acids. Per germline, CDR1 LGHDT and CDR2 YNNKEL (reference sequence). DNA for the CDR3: TGTACCAGCAGCGCTACCGTTCAGGACTATGGCTACACCTTC. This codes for CTSSATVQDYGYTF. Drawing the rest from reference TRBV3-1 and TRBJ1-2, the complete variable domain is DTAVSQTPKYLVTQMGNDKSIKCEQNLGHDTMYWYKQDSKKFLKIMFSYNNKELIINETVPNRFSPKSPDKAHLNLHINSLELGDSAVYFCTSSATVQDYGYTFGSGTRLTVV.

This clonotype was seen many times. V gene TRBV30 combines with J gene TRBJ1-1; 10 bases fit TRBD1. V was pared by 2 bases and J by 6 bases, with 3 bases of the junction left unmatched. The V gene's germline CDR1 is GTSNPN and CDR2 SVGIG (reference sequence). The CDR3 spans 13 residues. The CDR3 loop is CAWSRDRGSEAFF. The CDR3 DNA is TGTGCCTGGAGTCGGGACAGGGGCTCTGAAGCTTTCTTT.

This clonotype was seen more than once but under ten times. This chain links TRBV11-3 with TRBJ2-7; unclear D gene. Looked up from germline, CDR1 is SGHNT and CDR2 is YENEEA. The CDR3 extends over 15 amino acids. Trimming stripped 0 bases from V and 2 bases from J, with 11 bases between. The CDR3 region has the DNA TGTGCCAGCAGCTTAGAGTGGACGAATACCTACGAGCAGTACTTC. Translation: CASSLEWTNTYEQYF. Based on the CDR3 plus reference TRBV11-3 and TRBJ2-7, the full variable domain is EAGVVQSPRYKIIEKKQPVAFWCNPISGHNTLYWYLQNLGQGPELLIRYENEEAVDDSQLPKDRFSAERLKGVDSTLKIQPAELGDSAVYLCASSLEWTNTYEQYFGPGTRLTVT.

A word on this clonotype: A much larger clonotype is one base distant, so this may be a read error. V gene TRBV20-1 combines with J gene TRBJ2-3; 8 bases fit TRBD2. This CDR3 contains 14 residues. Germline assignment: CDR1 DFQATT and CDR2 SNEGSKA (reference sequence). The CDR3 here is CSASGRAATDAQYF. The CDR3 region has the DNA TGCAGTGCTAGCGGGAGGGCCGCGACAGATGCGCAGTATTTT.

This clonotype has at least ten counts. The CDR3 is CASSEEGGPYNEQFF. CDR3 sequence (DNA): TGTGCCAGCTCAGAAGAGGGGGGGCCCTACAATGAGCAGTTCTTC. The rearrangement uses TRBV18 and TRBJ2-1, with D maybe TRBD2 (7 bases). V was shortened by 5 bases and J by 2 bases, with 13 bases between the two germline ends. This CDR3 comprises 15 residues. Per germline, CDR1 KGHSH and CDR2 LQKENI.

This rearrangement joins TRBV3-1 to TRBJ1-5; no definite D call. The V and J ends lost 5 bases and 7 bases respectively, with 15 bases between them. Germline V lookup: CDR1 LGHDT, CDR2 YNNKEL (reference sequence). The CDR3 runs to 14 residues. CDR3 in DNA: TGTGCCAGCAGCGTCGGGAGGGCGAGCCAGCCCCAGCATTTT. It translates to CASSVGRASQPQHF.

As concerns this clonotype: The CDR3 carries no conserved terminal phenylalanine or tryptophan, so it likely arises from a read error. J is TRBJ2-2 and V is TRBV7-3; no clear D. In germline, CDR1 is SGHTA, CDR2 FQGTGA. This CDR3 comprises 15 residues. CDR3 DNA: TGTGCCGGCAGCTTATCCAGAACAAACACCGGGGAGCTGTTTCTT. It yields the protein CAGSLSRTNTGELFL.

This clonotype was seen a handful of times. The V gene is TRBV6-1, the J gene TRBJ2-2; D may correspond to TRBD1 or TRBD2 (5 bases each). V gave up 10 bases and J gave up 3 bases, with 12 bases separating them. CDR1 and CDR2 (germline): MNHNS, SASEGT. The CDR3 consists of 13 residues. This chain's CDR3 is CATGARYTGELFF. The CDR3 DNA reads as TGTGCCACCGGGGCGAGATACACCGGGGAGCTGTTTTTT.

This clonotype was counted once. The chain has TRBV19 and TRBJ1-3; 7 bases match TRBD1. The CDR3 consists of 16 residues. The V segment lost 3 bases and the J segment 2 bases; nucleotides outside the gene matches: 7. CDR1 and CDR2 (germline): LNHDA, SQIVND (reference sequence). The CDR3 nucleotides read TGTGCCAGTAGTATGAGGGGGCCGGTCGCTGGAAACACCATATATTTT. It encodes CASSMRGPVAGNTIYF.

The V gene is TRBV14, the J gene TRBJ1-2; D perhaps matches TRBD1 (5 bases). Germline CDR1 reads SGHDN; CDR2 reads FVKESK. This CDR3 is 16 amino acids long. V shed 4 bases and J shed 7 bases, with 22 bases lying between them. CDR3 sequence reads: CASSLLGSGVFSGYTF. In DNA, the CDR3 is TGTGCCAGCAGCCTACTGGGATCGGGGGTTTTCTCTGGCTACACCTTC.

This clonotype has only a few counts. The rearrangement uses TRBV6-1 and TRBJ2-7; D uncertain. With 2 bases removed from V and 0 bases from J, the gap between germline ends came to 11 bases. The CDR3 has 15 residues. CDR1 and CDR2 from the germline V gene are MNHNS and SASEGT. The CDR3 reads CASSEPSSSSYEQYF. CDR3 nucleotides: TGTGCCAGCAGTGAACCCTCCTCTAGCTCCTACGAGCAGTACTTC.